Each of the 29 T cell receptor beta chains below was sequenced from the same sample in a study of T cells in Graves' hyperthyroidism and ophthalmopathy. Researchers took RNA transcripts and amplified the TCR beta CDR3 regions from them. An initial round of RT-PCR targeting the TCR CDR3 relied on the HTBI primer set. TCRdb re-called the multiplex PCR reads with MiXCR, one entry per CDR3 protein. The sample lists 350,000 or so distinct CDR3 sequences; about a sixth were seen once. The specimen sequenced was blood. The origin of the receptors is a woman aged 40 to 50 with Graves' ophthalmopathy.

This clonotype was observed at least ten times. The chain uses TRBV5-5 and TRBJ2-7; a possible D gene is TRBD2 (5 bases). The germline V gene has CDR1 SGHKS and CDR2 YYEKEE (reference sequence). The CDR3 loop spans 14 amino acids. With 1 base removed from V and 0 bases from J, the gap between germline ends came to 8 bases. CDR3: CASSLFGNSYEQYF. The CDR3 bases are TGTGCCAGCAGCTTGTTCGGGAACTCCTACGAGCAGTACTTC.

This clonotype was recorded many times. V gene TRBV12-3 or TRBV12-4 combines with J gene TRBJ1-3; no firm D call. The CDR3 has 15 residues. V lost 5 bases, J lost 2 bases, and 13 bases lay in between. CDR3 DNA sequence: TGTGCCAGCAGTAAATCACTAGGTCCTGGAAACACCATATATTTT. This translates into CASSKSLGPGNTIYF.

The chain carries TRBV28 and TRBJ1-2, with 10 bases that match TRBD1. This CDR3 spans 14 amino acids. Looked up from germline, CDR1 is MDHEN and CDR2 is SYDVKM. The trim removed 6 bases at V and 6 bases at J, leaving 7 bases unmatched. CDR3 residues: CASSPPGTGDGYTF. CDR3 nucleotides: TGTGCCAGCAGCCCCCCCGGGACAGGGGATGGCTACACCTTC.

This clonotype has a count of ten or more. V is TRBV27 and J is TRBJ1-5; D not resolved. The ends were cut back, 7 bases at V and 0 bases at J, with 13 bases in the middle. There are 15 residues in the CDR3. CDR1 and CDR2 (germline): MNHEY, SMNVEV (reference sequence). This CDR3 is CASTADGYSNQPQHF. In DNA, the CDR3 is TGTGCCAGCACCGCCGACGGATATAGCAATCAGCCCCAGCATTTT.

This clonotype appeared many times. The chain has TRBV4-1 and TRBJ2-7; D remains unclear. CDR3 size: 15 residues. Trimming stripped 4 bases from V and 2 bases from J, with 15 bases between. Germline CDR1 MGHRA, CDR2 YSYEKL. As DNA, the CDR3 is TGCGCCAGCAGCCGGCGCACGGGCTACACCTACGAGCAGTACTTC. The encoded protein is CASSRRTGYTYEQYF.

CDR3: CASSQVQAPEAFF. CDR3 sequence (DNA): TGCGCCAGCAGCCAAGTTCAGGCTCCTGAAGCTTTCTTT. The rearrangement uses TRBV4-1 and TRBJ1-1; D ambiguous. The germline V gene encodes CDR1 MGHRA and CDR2 YSYEKL. The V and J ends lost 1 base and 6 bases respectively, with 9 bases between them. The CDR3 totals 13 residues.

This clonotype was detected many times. CDR3 loop: CASSVQGNNSPLHF. Written as DNA, the CDR3 is TGTGCCAGCTCCGTACAGGGCAATAATTCACCCCTCCACTTT. The chain links TRBV7-2 to TRBJ1-6; maybe TRBD1 (6 bases). V lost 8 bases and J lost 5, with 13 bases in between. This CDR3 spans 14 amino acids. Germline assignment: CDR1 SGHTA and CDR2 FQGNSA.

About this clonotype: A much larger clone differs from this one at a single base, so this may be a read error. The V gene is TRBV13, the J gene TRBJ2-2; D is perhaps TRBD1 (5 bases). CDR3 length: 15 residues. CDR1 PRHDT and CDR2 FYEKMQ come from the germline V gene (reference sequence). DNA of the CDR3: TGTGCCGGCAGCTACCCGACAGCCGACACCGGGGAGCTGTTTTTT. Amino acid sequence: CAGSYPTADTGELFF.

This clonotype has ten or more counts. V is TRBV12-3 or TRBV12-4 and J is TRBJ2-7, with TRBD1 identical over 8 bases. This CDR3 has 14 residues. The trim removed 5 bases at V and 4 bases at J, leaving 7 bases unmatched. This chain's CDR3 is CASSLGTGLYEQYF. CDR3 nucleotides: TGTGCCAGCAGTCTCGGGACAGGCTTATACGAGCAGTACTTC.

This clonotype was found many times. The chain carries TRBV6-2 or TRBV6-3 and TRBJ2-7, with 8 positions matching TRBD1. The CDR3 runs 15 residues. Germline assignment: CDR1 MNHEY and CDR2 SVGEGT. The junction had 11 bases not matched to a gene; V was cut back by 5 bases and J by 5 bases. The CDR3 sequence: CASSREDRAPHEQYF. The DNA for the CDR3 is TGTGCCAGCAGTAGAGAGGACAGGGCTCCCCACGAGCAGTACTTC.

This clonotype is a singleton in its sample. The CDR3 is CASRFQGRSYEQFF. For the CDR3, the DNA is TGTGCCAGCAGGTTCCAAGGCCGCTCCTACGAGCAGTTCTTC. This chain joins TRBV11-2 and TRBJ2-7; D not certain. The last part of the DNA fits TRBJ2-1 better; the J call may be wrong. The CDR3 is 14 residues long. Per germline, CDR1 SGHAT and CDR2 FQNNGV.

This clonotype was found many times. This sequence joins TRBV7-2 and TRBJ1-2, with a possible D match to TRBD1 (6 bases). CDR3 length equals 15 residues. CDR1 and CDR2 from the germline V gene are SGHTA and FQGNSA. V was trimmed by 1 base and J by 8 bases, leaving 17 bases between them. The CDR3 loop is CASSLGSAGGGGYTF. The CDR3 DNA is TGTGCCAGCAGCTTAGGGTCGGCCGGGGGGGGCGGCTACACCTTC.

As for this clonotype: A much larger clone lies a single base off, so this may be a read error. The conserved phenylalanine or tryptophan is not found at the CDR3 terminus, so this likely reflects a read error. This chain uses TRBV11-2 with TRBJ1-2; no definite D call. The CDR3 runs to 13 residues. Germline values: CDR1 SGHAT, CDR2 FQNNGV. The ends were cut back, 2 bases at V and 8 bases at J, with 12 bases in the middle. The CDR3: CASSLTALGGYTI. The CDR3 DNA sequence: TGTGCCAGCAGCTTAACAGCCCTAGGGGGCTACACCATC.

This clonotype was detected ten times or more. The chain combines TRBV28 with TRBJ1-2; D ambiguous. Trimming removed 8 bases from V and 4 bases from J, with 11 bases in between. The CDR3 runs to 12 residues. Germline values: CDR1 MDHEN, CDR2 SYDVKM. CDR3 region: CASGGNLYGYTF. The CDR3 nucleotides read TGTGCCAGCGGCGGGAACCTCTATGGCTACACCTTC.

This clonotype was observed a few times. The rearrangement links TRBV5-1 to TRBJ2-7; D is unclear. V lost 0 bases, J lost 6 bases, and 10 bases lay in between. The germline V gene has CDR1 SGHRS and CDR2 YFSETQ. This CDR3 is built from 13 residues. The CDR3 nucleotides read TGCGCCAGCAGCTTGGGTGTTCCTTTCGAGCAGTACTTC. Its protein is CASSLGVPFEQYF.

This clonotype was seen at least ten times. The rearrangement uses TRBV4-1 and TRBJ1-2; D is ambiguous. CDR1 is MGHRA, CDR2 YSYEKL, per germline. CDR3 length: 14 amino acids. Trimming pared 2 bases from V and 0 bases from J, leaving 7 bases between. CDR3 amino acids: CASSQLGTNYGYTF. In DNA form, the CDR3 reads TGCGCCAGCAGCCAACTCGGGACTAACTATGGCTACACCTTC.

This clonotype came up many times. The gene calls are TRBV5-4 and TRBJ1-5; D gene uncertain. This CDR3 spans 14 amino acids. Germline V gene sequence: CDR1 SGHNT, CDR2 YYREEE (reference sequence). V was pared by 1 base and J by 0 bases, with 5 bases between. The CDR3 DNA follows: TGTGCCAGCAGCTTGTTCGGTAGCAATCAGCCCCAGCATTTT. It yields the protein CASSLFGSNQPQHF.

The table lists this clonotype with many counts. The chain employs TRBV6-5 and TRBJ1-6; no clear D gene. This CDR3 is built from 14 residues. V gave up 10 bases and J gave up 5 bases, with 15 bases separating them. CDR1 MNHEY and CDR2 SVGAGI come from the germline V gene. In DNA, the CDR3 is TGTGCCACCACCCCCTTTGGAGATAATTCACCCCTCCACTTT. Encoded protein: CATTPFGDNSPLHF.

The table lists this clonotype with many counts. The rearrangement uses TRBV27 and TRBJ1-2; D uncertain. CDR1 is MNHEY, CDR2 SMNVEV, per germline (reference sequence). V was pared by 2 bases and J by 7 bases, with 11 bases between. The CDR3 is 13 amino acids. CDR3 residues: CASSLARTTGYTF. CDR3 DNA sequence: TGTGCCAGCAGTTTAGCCCGCACGACTGGCTACACCTTC.

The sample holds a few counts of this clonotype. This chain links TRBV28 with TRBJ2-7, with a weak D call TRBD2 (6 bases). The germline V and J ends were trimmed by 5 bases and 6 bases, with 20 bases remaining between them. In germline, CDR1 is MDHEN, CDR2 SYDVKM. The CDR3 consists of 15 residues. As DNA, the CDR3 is TGTGCCAGCAGTGCGGCTAGCGCCCGCCTGGGCGAGCAGTACTTC. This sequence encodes CASSAASARLGEQYF.

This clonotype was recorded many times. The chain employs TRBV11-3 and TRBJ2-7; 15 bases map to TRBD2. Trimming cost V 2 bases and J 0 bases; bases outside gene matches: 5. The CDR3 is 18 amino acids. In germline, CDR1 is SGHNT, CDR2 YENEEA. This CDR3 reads CASSLKGLAGGGSYEQYF. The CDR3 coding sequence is TGTGCCAGCAGCTTAAAGGGACTAGCGGGAGGAGGCTCCTACGAGCAGTACTTC.

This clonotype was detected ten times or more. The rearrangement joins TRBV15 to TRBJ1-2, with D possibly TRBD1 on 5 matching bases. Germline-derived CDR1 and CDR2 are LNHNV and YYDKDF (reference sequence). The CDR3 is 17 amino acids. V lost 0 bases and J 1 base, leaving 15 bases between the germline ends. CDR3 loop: CATSRDRDSGINYGYTF. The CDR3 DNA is TGTGCCACCAGCAGAGATCGGGACTCTGGCATTAACTATGGCTACACCTTC.

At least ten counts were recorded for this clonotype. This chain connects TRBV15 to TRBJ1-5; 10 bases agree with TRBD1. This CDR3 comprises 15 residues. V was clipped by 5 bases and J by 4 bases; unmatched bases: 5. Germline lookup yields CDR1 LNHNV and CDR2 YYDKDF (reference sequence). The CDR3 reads CATSSRQGANQPQHF. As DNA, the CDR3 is TGTGCCACCAGCTCCCGACAGGGGGCGAATCAGCCCCAGCATTTT.

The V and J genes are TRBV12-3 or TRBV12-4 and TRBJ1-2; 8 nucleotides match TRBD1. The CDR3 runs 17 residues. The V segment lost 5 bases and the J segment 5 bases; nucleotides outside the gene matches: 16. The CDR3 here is CASSGGQERKWGYGYTF. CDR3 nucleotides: TGTGCCAGCAGTGGGGGACAGGAGAGGAAGTGGGGTTATGGCTACACCTTC.

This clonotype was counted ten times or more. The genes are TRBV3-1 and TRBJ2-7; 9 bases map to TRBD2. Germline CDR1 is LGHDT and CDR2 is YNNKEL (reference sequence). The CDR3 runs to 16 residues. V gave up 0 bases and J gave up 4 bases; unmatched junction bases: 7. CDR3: CASSQDSASGIYEQYF. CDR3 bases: TGTGCCAGCAGCCAAGACTCGGCTAGCGGGATTTACGAGCAGTACTTC.

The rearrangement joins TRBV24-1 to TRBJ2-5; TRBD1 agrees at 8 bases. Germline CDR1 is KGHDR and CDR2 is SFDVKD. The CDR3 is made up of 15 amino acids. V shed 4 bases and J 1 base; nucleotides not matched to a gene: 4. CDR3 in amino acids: CATSDDRGSQETQYF. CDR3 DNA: TGTGCCACCAGTGACGACAGGGGTAGCCAAGAGACCCAGTACTTC.

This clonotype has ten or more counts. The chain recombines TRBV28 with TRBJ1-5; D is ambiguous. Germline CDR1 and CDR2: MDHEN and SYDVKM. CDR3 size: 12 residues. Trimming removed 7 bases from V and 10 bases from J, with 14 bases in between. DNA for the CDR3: TGTGCCAGCACCCTTGGGATCCTACCCCAGCATTTT. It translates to CASTLGILPQHF.

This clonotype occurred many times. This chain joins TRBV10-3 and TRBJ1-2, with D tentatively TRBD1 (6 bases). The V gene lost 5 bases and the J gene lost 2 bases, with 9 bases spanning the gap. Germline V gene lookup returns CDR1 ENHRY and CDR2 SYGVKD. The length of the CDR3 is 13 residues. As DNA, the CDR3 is TGTGCCATCAGTATGCAGGGGAACTATGGCTACACCTTC. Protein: CAISMQGNYGYTF.

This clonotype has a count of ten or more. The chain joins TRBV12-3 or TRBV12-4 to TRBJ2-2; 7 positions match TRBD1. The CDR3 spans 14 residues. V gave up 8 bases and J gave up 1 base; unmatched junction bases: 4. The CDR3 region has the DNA TGTGCCAGCTGGTGGACAGGGAACACCGGGGAGCTGTTTTTT. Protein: CASWWTGNTGELFF.